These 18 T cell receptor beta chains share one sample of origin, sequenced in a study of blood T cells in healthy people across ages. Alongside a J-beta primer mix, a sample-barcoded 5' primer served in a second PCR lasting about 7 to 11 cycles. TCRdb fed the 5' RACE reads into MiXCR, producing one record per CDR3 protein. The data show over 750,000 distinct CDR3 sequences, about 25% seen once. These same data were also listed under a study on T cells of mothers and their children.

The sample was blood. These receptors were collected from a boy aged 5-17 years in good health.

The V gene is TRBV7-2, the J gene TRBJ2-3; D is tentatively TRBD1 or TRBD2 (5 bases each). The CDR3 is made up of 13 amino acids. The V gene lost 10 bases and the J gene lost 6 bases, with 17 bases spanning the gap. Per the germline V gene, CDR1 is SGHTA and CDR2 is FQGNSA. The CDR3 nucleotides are TGTGCCACCCAAGGGACCCTAATGGATACGCAGTATTTT. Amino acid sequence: CATQGTLMDTQYF.

CDR3 loop: CSARVRQGDEKLFF. The CDR3 DNA reads as TGCAGTGCTAGAGTTCGGCAGGGAGATGAAAAACTGTTTTTT. The chain combines TRBV20-1 with TRBJ1-4; D is perhaps TRBD1 (5 bases). Per the germline V gene, CDR1 is DFQATT and CDR2 is SNEGSKA (reference sequence). The CDR3 totals 14 residues. Trimming shortened V by 1 base and J by 6 bases, and 12 bases separated the two germline ends.

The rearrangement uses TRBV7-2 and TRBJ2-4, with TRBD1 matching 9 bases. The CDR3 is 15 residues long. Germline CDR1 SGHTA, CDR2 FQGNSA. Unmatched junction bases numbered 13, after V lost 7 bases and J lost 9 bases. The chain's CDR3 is CASIERTGTGSIQYF. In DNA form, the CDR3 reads TGTGCCAGCATCGAACGTACCGGGACAGGGTCCATTCAGTACTTC.

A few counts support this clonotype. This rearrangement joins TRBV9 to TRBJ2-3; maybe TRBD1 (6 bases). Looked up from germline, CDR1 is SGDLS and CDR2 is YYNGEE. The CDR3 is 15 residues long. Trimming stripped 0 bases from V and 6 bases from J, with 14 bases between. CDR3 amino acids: CASSVAGHASDTQYF. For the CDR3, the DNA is TGTGCCAGCAGCGTAGCGGGACATGCTAGCGATACGCAGTATTTT.

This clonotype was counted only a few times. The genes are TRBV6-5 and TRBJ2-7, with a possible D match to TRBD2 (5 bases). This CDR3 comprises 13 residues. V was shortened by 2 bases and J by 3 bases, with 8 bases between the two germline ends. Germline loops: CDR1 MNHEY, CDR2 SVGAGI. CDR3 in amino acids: CASSYALGYEQYF. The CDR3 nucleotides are TGTGCCAGCAGTTACGCACTAGGCTACGAGCAGTACTTC.

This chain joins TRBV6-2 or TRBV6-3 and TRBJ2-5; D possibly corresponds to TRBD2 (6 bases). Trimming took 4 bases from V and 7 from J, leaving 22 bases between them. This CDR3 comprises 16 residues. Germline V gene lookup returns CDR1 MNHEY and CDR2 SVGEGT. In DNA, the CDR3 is TGTGCCAGCAGTTTAACCGGGACTCCCACGACGGGGACCCAGTACTTC. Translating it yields CASSLTGTPTTGTQYF.

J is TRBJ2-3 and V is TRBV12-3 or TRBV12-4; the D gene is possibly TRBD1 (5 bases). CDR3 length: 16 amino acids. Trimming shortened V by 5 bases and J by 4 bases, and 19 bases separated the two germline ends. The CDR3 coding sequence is TGTGCCAGCAGTCCTCAATCCAGGGCGGTCCCAGATACGCAGTATTTT. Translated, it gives CASSPQSRAVPDTQYF.

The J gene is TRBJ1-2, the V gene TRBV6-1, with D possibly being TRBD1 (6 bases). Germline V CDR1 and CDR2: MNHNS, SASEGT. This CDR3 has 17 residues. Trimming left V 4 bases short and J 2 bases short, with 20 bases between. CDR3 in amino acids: CASSAHQGAGENYGYTF. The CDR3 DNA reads TGTGCCAGCAGTGCCCACCAAGGGGCAGGGGAGAACTATGGCTACACCTTC.

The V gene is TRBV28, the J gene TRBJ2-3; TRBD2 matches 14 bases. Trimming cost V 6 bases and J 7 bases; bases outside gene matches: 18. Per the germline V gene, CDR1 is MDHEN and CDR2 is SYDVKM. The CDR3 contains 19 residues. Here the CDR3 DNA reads TGTGCCAGCAGCCCCCCCGTGGGACTAGCGGGAGCCGGGACCCATACGCAGTATTTT. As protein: CASSPPVGLAGAGTHTQYF.

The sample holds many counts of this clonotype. Written as DNA, the CDR3 is TGTGCCAGCAGCAGTCGTACAGGGGACGAGACCCAGTACTTC. Translation: CASSSRTGDETQYF. V and J are TRBV7-2 and TRBJ2-5; 7 bases map to TRBD1. V lost 5 bases to trimming and J lost 5 bases; unmatched junction nucleotides: 8. Per the germline V gene, CDR1 is SGHTA and CDR2 is FQGNSA. The CDR3 contains 14 residues.

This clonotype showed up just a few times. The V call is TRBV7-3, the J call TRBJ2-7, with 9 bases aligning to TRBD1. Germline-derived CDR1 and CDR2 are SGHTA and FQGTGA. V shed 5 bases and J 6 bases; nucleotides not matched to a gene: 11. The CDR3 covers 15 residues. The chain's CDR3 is CASSPEGTGISEQYF. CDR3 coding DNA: TGTGCCAGCAGCCCTGAGGGGACAGGGATTTCCGAGCAGTACTTC.

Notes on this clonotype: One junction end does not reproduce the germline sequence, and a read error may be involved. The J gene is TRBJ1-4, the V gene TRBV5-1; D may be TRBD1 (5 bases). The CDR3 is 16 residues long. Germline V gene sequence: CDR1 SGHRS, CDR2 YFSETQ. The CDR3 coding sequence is TGCGCCAGCAGCTTTGGACCTCAGGGAACTAATGCAAAACTGTTTTTT. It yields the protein CASSFGPQGTNAKLFF.

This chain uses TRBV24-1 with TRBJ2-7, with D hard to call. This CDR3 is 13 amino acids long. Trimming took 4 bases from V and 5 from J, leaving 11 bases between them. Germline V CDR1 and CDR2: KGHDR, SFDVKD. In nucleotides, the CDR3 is TGTGCCACCAGTGAGGAGTATCTCGACGAGCAGTACTTC. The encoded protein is CATSEEYLDEQYF.

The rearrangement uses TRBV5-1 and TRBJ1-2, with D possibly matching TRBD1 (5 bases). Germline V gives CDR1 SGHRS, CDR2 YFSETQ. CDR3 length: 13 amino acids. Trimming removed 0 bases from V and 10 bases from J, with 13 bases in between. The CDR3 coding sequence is TGCGCCAGCAGCTTGGAACCGGGCGGGACCTACACCTTC. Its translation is CASSLEPGGTYTF. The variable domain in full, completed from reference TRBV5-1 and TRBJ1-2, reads KAGVTQTPRYLIKTRGQQVTLSCSPISGHRSVSWYQQTPGQGLQFLFEYFSETQRNKGNFPGRFSGRQFSNSRSEMNVSTLELGDSALYLCASSLEPGGTYTFGSGTRLTVV.

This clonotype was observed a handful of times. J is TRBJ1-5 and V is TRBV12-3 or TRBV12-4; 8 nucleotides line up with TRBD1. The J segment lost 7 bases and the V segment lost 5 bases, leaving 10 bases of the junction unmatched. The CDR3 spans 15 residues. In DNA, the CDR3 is TGTGCCAGCAGTGCGCAGGGGGCCCGTGGACAGCCCCAGCATTTT. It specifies CASSAQGARGQPQHF.

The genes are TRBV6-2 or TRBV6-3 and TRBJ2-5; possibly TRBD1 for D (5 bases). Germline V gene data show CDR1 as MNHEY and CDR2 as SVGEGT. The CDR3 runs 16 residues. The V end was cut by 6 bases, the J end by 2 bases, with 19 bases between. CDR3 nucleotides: TGTGCCAGCAGCCCTCTTTCGGACACACTTCAAGAGACCCAGTACTTC. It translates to CASSPLSDTLQETQYF.

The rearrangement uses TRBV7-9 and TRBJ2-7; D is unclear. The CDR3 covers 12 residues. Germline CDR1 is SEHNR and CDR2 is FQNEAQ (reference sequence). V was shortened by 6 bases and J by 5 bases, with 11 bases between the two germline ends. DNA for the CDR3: TGTGCCAGCAGGAAGAGTTTTGACGAGCAGTACTTC. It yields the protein CASRKSFDEQYF. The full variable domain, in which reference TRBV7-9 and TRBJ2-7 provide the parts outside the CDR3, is DTGVSQNPRHKITKRGQNVTFRCDPISEHNRLYWYRQTLGQGPEFLTYFQNEAQLEKSRLLSDRFSAERPKGSFSTLEIQRTEQGDSAMYLCASRKSFDEQYFGPGTRLTVT.

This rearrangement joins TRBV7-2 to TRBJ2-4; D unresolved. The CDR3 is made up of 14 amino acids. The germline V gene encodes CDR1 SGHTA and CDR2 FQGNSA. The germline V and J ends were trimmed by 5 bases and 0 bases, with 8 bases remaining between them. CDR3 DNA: TGTGCCAGCAGCGTCCCAGAAGCCAAAAACATTCAGTACTTC. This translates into CASSVPEAKNIQYF.